This is a list of T cell receptor beta chains from one sample in a study of CD8 T cells in ankylosing spondylitis. A single record per CDR3 protein comes from TCRdb applying MiXCR to the 5' RACE reads. Counted here are nearly 250,000 distinct CDR3 sequences, over 30% occurring once; the ten biggest clones make up 4% to 5%. The sample taken for sequencing was blood, either unsorted or a sorted T cell fraction (not recorded which). The source of these receptors is a male donor with ankylosing spondylitis or in good health (not recorded which). Both conserved end residues are part of each CDR3. D genes are given only for firm matches. Clone size is given for some rows only: seen once, a few or many times, or a class if the clone is expanded.

size	D	J	V	DNA	CDR3
few	.	TRBJ1-2	TRBV6-1	TGTGCCAGCAGTGAACTGGGCAAGAAGGCTAACTATGGCTACACCTTC	CASSELGKKANYGYTF
few	TRBD1	TRBJ2-1	TRBV12-3/TRBV12-4	TGTGCCAGCAGTAGGACAGGGCCTGAGCAGTTCTTC	CASSRTGPEQFF
.	.	TRBJ2-4	TRBV7-9	TGTGCCAGCAGACCTAGGGGGGAAAACATTCAGTACTTC	CASRPRGENIQYF
.	.	TRBJ1-6	TRBV2	TGTGCCAGCAGTTCGGAGGGGGATTCACCCCTCCACTTT	CASSSEGDSPLHF
.	TRBD1	TRBJ1-3	TRBV5-1	TGCGCCAGCAGCTTGGGTCTCGGACAGGGTGCCGGAAACACCATATATTTT	CASSLGLGQGAGNTIYF
.	TRBD2	TRBJ2-7	TRBV12-3/TRBV12-4	TGTGCCAGCAACTCGGGGGGTTCCGAGCAGTACTTC	CASNSGGSEQYF
many	.	TRBJ2-7	TRBV19	TGTGCCAGCTCACCAGGAACTAGCCACTACGAGCAGTACTTC	CASSPGTSHYEQYF
.	.	TRBJ1-2	TRBV3-1	TGTGCCAGCAGCCTCAGAAGTGGGGGGGCCTACTATGGCTACACCTTC	CASSLRSGGAYYGYTF
few	.	TRBJ2-1	TRBV28	TGTGCCAGCAGTTCCCCGGGCAGGGAAGTCGAAAATGAGCAGTTCTTC	CASSSPGREVENEQFF
few	TRBD1	TRBJ1-6	TRBV7-9	TGTGCCAGCAGCTCCTTGGACAGGGGAAATAATTCACCCCTCCACTTT	CASSSLDRGNNSPLHF
.	.	TRBJ1-1	TRBV4-1	TGCGCCAGCAGCCAACTCGGGGTTTCGAACACTGAAGCTTTCTTT	CASSQLGVSNTEAFF
many	.	TRBJ2-5	TRBV12-3/TRBV12-4	TGTGCCAGCAGTTCCCCGGGGGCCCCAGAGACCCAGTACTTC	CASSSPGAPETQYF
many	.	TRBJ1-2	TRBV20-1	TGCAGTGCTAGAGATTGGACCGAGGCCAACTATGGCTACACCTTC	CSARDWTEANYGYTF
.	.	TRBJ2-1	TRBV11-2	TGTGCCAGCACGGGCGGGTGGAGCAATGAGCAGTTCTTC	CASTGGWSNEQFF
few	TRBD2	TRBJ2-5	TRBV20-1	TGCAGTGCTAGAGATCCTAAGCCTAGCGGGGGTCAAGAGACCCAGTACTTC	CSARDPKPSGGQETQYF
few	.	TRBJ2-3	TRBV20-1	TGCAGTGCTTTAGCCGGGACAAGCAACATGGATACGCAGTATTTT	CSALAGTSNMDTQYF
.	.	TRBJ2-3	TRBV6-1	TGTGCCAGCTTAAGGGCTGGGAAGTGGACCAGCACAGATACGCAGTATTTT	CASLRAGKWTSTDTQYF
.	.	TRBJ2-3	TRBV15	TGTGCCACCAGCAGAGGACCCGGCGATACGCAGTATTTT	CATSRGPGDTQYF
.	.	TRBJ2-3	TRBV20-1	TGCAGTGCTCCCAGAGGGACTTACACAGATACGCAGTATTTT	CSAPRGTYTDTQYF
.	.	TRBJ2-5	TRBV20-1	TGCAGTGCTAGTAGGACTGACCGGGGAGCCCAAGAGACCCAGTACTTC	CSASRTDRGAQETQYF
few	.	TRBJ1-6	TRBV6-1	TGTGCCAGCAGGAACACCCAGGGCTATAATTCACCCCTCCACTTT	CASRNTQGYNSPLHF
.	TRBD2	TRBJ2-7	TRBV28	TGTGCCAGCAGTTTGGCTAGCGGGGGGTGGTACCACGAGCAGTACTTC	CASSLASGGWYHEQYF
.	.	TRBJ2-1	TRBV15	TGTGCCACCAGCAGGAGGACGGCGAGCTCCTACAATGAGCAGTTCTTC	CATSRRTASSYNEQFF
many	TRBD2	TRBJ2-3	TRBV6-1	TGTGCCAGCACCCTAGCGGGGGACACCACAGATACGCAGTATTTT	CASTLAGDTTDTQYF
.	.	TRBJ1-2	TRBV20-1	TGCAGTGCTAGAGATCGGGGAGGGACTGGCTACACCTTC	CSARDRGGTGYTF
few	TRBD2	TRBJ2-5	TRBV20-1	TGCAGTGCTAGTGCACTAGCGGAGACCCAGTACTTC	CSASALAETQYF